The 29 T cell receptor beta chains in this list originate from one sample, sequenced in a study of T cell changes during pregnancy in multiple sclerosis. Method: immunoSEQ multiplex PCR; TCRdb's copy keeps in-frame clones and lacks some. Seen here are roughly 56,000 clones, about 89% observed once, and the top ten hold approximately 0.49%. Source: CD4+ T cells from peripheral blood mononuclear cells, taken after pregnancy. These receptors all stem from a female donor in good health, enrolled as a control in a pregnancy study.

The chain has TRBV7-2 and TRBJ2-3; unclear D gene. The CDR3 contains 13 residues. The V gene lost 3 bases and the J gene lost 2 bases, with 6 bases spanning the gap. Germline CDR1 and CDR2: SGHTA and FQGNSA. The CDR3 sequence: CASSFAVTDTQYF. CDR3 DNA: TGTGCCAGCAGCTTCGCAGTCACAGATACGCAGTATTTT.

This chain joins TRBV7-2 and TRBJ1-6; TRBD1 is a possible D gene (5 bases). CDR1 is SGHTA and CDR2 is FQGNSA in the germline V gene. The CDR3 covers 14 residues. V lost 3 bases and J 5 bases, leaving 8 bases between the germline ends. The CDR3 spells CASSFGTDNSPLHF. DNA of the CDR3: TGTGCCAGCAGCTTCGGGACTGATAATTCACCCCTCCACTTT.

V and J are TRBV9 and TRBJ2-1, with a possible D match to TRBD1 (6 bases). The germline V gene encodes CDR1 SGDLS and CDR2 YYNGEE. The CDR3 contains 14 residues. Trimming cost V 0 bases and J 8 bases, with 12 bases left between them. CDR3 region: CASSVGNRAHEQFF. The CDR3 nucleotides are TGTGCCAGCAGCGTAGGGAACAGGGCCCATGAGCAGTTCTTC.

This rearrangement joins TRBV11-3 to TRBJ2-7; no definite D call. CDR1 is SGHNT, CDR2 YENEEA, per germline. Trimming took 8 bases from V and 1 from J, leaving 12 bases between them. The CDR3 is 13 amino acids. CDR3 in amino acids: CASGATESYEQYF. The CDR3 bases are TGTGCCAGCGGCGCGACTGAATCCTACGAGCAGTACTTC.

DNA for the CDR3: TGTGCCACCAGCGCAGGACTAGCGAGCACAGATACGCAGTATTTT. It is translated as CATSAGLASTDTQYF. This chain connects TRBV15 to TRBJ2-3, with TRBD2 matching over 9 bases. The CDR3 length is 15 residues. Germline V gene lookup returns CDR1 LNHNV and CDR2 YYDKDF (reference sequence). The trim removed 5 bases at V and 0 bases at J, leaving 3 bases unmatched.

This chain joins TRBV29-1 and TRBJ1-4; tentatively, D is TRBD1 (6 bases). The germline gives CDR1 SQVTM, CDR2 ANQGSEA. Trimming pared 7 bases from V and 8 bases from J, leaving 17 bases between. The CDR3 contains 13 residues. Here the CDR3 DNA reads TGCAGCGCTGGGGGGGGACATACCGAAAAACTGTTTTTT. Encoded protein: CSAGGGHTEKLFF.

V gene TRBV14 combines with J gene TRBJ1-1; 11 bases agree with TRBD1. Germline trimming cut 5 bases from V and 11 bases from J; bases unmatched to any gene: 7. CDR3 length: 13 residues. CDR1 SGHDN and CDR2 FVKESK come from the germline V gene. CDR3: CASSSRTGGLAFF. CDR3 sequence (DNA): TGTGCCAGCAGCTCCCGGACAGGGGGCCTGGCTTTCTTT.

The chain couples TRBV7-8 to TRBJ1-5; D is undetermined. Germline CDR1 reads SGHVS; CDR2 reads FQNEAQ. The CDR3 totals 15 residues. V dropped 0 bases and J dropped 7 bases, with 13 bases sitting between them. The CDR3: CASSLALRGDQPQHF. In DNA, the CDR3 is TGTGCCAGCAGCTTAGCGCTACGGGGAGACCAGCCCCAGCATTTT.

V is TRBV12-5 and J is TRBJ1-1, with D possibly being TRBD1 (5 bases). Germline CDR1 and CDR2: LGHNT and FRNRAP. Deletions cut 0 bases from V and 2 bases from J, with 16 bases between. The CDR3 covers 17 residues. The CDR3 spells CASGLVLQAGGNTEAFF. The CDR3 nucleotides read TGTGCTAGTGGTTTGGTACTTCAGGCGGGGGGAAACACTGAAGCTTTCTTT. Full variable domain (remainder filled in from reference TRBV12-5 and TRBJ1-1): DARVTQTPRHKVTEMGQEVTMRCQPILGHNTVFWYRQTMMQGLELLAYFRNRAPLDDSGMPKDRFSAEMPDATLATLKIQPSEPRDSAVYFCASGLVLQAGGNTEAFFGQGTRLTVV.

The genes are TRBV5-1 and TRBJ2-5, with 7 bases lining up with TRBD1. The CDR3 is 14 amino acids. The J segment lost 4 bases and the V segment lost 0 bases, leaving 3 bases of the junction unmatched. The germline gives CDR1 SGHRS, CDR2 YFSETQ. CDR3 residues: CASSLEGGGETQYF. The CDR3 region has the DNA TGCGCCAGCAGCTTGGAAGGGGGCGGAGAGACCCAGTACTTC.

The chain carries TRBV7-2 and TRBJ1-5; 10 bases agree with TRBD1. Germline-derived CDR1 and CDR2 are SGHTA and FQGNSA. This CDR3 comprises 16 residues. V was pared by 5 bases and J by 8 bases, with 12 bases of the junction left unmatched. The CDR3 protein is CASSSRPGQGWEPQHF. DNA of the CDR3: TGTGCCAGCAGCAGTAGACCGGGACAGGGGTGGGAGCCCCAGCATTTT.

This chain joins TRBV2 and TRBJ2-5; TRBD1 matches at 9 bases. Germline V gives CDR1 SNHLY, CDR2 FYNNEI. With V trimmed by 7 bases and J by 3 bases, 9 bases remained unmatched. This CDR3 contains 15 residues. As DNA, the CDR3 is TGTGCCAGCATTCCACACAGGGGGCGGGAAGAGACCCAGTACTTC. Translating gives CASIPHRGREETQYF.

The gene calls are TRBV7-2 and TRBJ1-6; TRBD1 might be the D (5 bases). This CDR3 comprises 14 residues. V dropped 3 bases and J dropped 10 bases, with 13 bases sitting between them. Germline lookup yields CDR1 SGHTA and CDR2 FQGNSA. The CDR3 DNA reads as TGTGCCAGCAGCTTCAATAGCCGGGGGTCACCCCTCCACTTT. It is translated as CASSFNSRGSPLHF.

The V and J genes are TRBV7-9 and TRBJ1-2, with 8 nucleotides matching TRBD1. The CDR3 length is 16 residues. V gave up 4 bases and J gave up 2 bases; unmatched junction bases: 9. The germline V gene has CDR1 SEHNR and CDR2 FQNEAQ (reference sequence). This CDR3 reads CASSSESRDRNYGYTF. The CDR3 bases are TGTGCCAGCAGCTCCGAGTCCCGGGACAGGAACTATGGCTACACCTTC.

V usage is TRBV5-6 and J usage is TRBJ1-6; tentatively, D is TRBD1 (6 bases). The germline gives CDR1 SGHDT, CDR2 YYEEEE. Between the trimmed V and J ends, which lost 0 bases and 9 bases, there was a span of 13 bases. The CDR3 length is 15 residues. The CDR3 coding sequence is TGTGCCAGCAGCTTGGGTCCCAGGGGTATTTCACCCCTCCACTTT. Amino acids: CASSLGPRGISPLHF.

This sequence joins TRBV5-4 and TRBJ1-5; the D gene is possibly TRBD1 (6 bases). CDR1 SGHNT and CDR2 YYREEE come from the germline V gene (reference sequence). This CDR3 spans 18 amino acids. Trimming removed 0 bases at V and 0 bases at J, with 16 bases between. The CDR3 DNA is TGTGCCAGCAGCTTGGGGGGGGGCGGATGGGGTAGCAATCAGCCCCAGCATTTT. Translated, it gives CASSLGGGGWGSNQPQHF. Variable domain in full (rest from reference TRBV5-4 and TRBJ1-5): ETGVTQSPTHLIKTRGQQVTLRCSSQSGHNTVSWYQQALGQGPQFIFQYYREEENGRGNFPPRFSGLQFPNYSSELNVNALELDDSALYLCASSLGGGGWGSNQPQHFGDGTRLSIL.

The V call is TRBV7-2, the J call TRBJ2-7; possibly TRBD2 for D (5 bases). CDR3 size: 14 residues. Germline CDR1 SGHTA, CDR2 FQGNSA. V was trimmed by 4 bases and J by 9 bases, leaving 19 bases between them. In DNA form, the CDR3 reads TGTGCCAGCAGCTCCGGACCAAACTCCGAGGGGCAGTACTTC. It encodes CASSSGPNSEGQYF.

V is TRBV7-9 and J is TRBJ1-2, with 8 bases aligning to TRBD1. Germline V gene sequence: CDR1 SEHNR, CDR2 FQNEAQ (reference sequence). The CDR3 has 15 residues. With V trimmed by 4 bases and J by 8 bases, 12 bases remained unmatched. CDR3 residues: CASSSTGEHGGGYTF. DNA of the CDR3: TGTGCCAGCAGCTCGACAGGGGAGCACGGTGGAGGCTACACCTTC.

This sequence joins TRBV5-1 and TRBJ1-1; D remains ambiguous. The CDR3 totals 14 residues. The germline CDR1 and CDR2 sequences are SGHRS and YFSETQ. V was shortened by 1 base and J by 1 base, with 8 bases between the two germline ends. Here the CDR3 reads CASSLSQANTEAFF. CDR3 DNA sequence: TGCGCCAGCAGCTTGAGCCAGGCGAACACTGAAGCTTTCTTT.

This clone was seen a single time. The genes are TRBV7-2 and TRBJ1-6, with 9 bases matching TRBD1. Germline-derived CDR1 and CDR2 are SGHTA and FQGNSA. After removal of 4 bases from V and 6 bases from J, the junction contained 1 base not matched to a gene. This CDR3 contains 14 residues. The CDR3 nucleotides read TGTGCCAGCAGCTCGGACAGGGGTAATTCACCCCTCCACTTT. It yields the protein CASSSDRGNSPLHF.

This clone was recorded a few times. V is TRBV12-2 and J is TRBJ1-1. TRBV12-2 is a recognized pseudogene. This CDR3 spans 12 amino acids. The CDR3 loop is CAKTGGHTEAFF. DNA of the CDR3: TGTGCAAAAACCGGGGGGCACACTGAAGCTTTCTTT.

The V and J genes are TRBV19 and TRBJ2-5; TRBD2 matches at 8 bases. This CDR3 spans 14 amino acids. Per germline, CDR1 LNHDA and CDR2 SQIVND (reference sequence). V lost 5 bases to trimming and J lost 2 bases; unmatched junction nucleotides: 4. CDR3 DNA: TGTGCCAGTAGTCGGGCGGGGGGTCAAGAGACCCAGTACTTC. Residues: CASSRAGGQETQYF.

J is TRBJ1-1 and V is TRBV7-2, with D maybe TRBD1 (6 bases). The germline V and J ends were trimmed by 3 bases and 0 bases, with 8 bases remaining between them. This CDR3 region has 14 residues. Germline CDR1 and CDR2: SGHTA and FQGNSA. CDR3 DNA: TGTGCCAGCAGCTTCCGACAGGTGAACACTGAAGCTTTCTTT. Encoded protein: CASSFRQVNTEAFF. Drawing the rest from reference TRBV7-2 and TRBJ1-1, the complete variable domain is GAGVSQSPSNKVTEKGKDVELRCDPISGHTALYWYRQSLGQGLEFLIYFQGNSAPDKSGLPSDRFSAERTGGSVSTLTIQRTQQEDSAVYLCASSFRQVNTEAFFGQGTRLTVV.

V is TRBV7-3 and J is TRBJ1-2, with 8 positions matching TRBD1. Germline V lookup: CDR1 SGHTA, CDR2 FQGTGA. The ends lost 5 bases at V and 7 bases at J; junction bases unmatched: 9. The CDR3 covers 14 residues. The CDR3 reads CASSITGGSSGYTF. Here the CDR3 DNA reads TGTGCCAGCAGCATTACAGGGGGAAGCTCTGGCTACACCTTC.

The chain is built from TRBV7-2 and TRBJ1-1, with 8 bases that match TRBD1. The ends lost 6 bases at V and 2 bases at J; junction bases unmatched: 8. Per germline, CDR1 SGHTA and CDR2 FQGNSA. This CDR3 is 15 amino acids long. CDR3: CASRSRQGLNTEAFF. The CDR3 DNA follows: TGTGCCAGCAGATCCCGACAGGGGCTAAACACTGAAGCTTTCTTT.

The chain couples TRBV5-1 to TRBJ1-2; D might be TRBD1 (6 bases). The V and J ends lost 0 bases and 4 bases respectively, with 13 bases between them. CDR1 is SGHRS, CDR2 YFSETQ, per germline. The CDR3 runs 15 residues. The CDR3 nucleotides read TGCGCCAGCAGCTTGGCCTGGGAAGGGGGCTATGGCTACACCTTC. This sequence encodes CASSLAWEGGYGYTF.

The CDR3 here is CASSHLNTEAFF. For the CDR3, the DNA is TGTGCCAGCAGCCACTTGAACACTGAAGCTTTCTTT. The rearrangement uses TRBV14 and TRBJ1-1, with D hard to call. The CDR3 runs 12 residues. V gave up 3 bases and J gave up 0 bases, with 2 bases separating them. CDR1 is SGHDN, CDR2 FVKESK, per germline.

The rearrangement joins TRBV30 to TRBJ1-4; D is possibly TRBD1 (6 bases). CDR3 length: 13 residues. Germline V gene data show CDR1 as GTSNPN and CDR2 as SVGIG (reference sequence). Trimming removed 5 bases from V and 8 bases from J, with 15 bases in between. In nucleotides, the CDR3 is TGTGCCTGGTCAGTCAGGGGACGAGAAAAACTGTTTTTT. Residues: CAWSVRGREKLFF.

This clone was seen only once. The chain has TRBV5-1 and TRBJ1-4; D is possibly TRBD1 (6 bases). CDR1 is SGHRS and CDR2 is YFSETQ in the germline V gene. The V end was cut by 0 bases, the J end by 5 bases, with 11 bases between. This CDR3 is 15 amino acids long. CDR3 bases: TGCGCCAGCAGCTTGGCCCCAAGGGGGAATGAAAAACTGTTTTTT. It yields the protein CASSLAPRGNEKLFF.